The sequence of this T cell receptor beta chain was determined in a study of Tregs in tolerant kidney transplant recipients. About this clone itself: The target antigen is unknown.

Recipients received nonmyeloablative bone marrow transplants from related graft donors, with transient mixed chimerism. Thawed PBMCs were FACS-sorted into unstimulated CD4+CD25+CD127- regulatory T cells, CD4+CD25- non-regulatory cells, CD4 and CD8 cells. Method: immunoSEQ multiplex PCR; TCRdb's copy keeps in-frame clones and lacks some. In the table there are more than 70,000 clones, around nine tenths of which are singletons. The study, taken as a whole, reports: Antigen-driven expansion was suggested because donor-specific Tregs expanded more than all Tregs in tolerant patients.

The CDR3 extends over 17 amino acids. V was clipped by 4 bases and J by 0 bases; unmatched bases: 10. Germline loops: CDR1 MGHRA, CDR2 YSYEKL. The starting material was CD4+ T cells from blood (PBMCs), obtained 24 months after the transplant. The receptor was derived from a human patient who received a combined kidney and bone marrow transplant. Some T cells may arise from the graft donor. V gene TRBV4-1 combines with J gene TRBJ2-3; 7 nucleotides align to TRBD1. This chain's CDR3 is CASSPNPTGMSTDTQYF. CDR3 DNA: TGCGCCAGCAGCCCTAATCCGACAGGGATGAGCACAGATACGCAGTATTTT.